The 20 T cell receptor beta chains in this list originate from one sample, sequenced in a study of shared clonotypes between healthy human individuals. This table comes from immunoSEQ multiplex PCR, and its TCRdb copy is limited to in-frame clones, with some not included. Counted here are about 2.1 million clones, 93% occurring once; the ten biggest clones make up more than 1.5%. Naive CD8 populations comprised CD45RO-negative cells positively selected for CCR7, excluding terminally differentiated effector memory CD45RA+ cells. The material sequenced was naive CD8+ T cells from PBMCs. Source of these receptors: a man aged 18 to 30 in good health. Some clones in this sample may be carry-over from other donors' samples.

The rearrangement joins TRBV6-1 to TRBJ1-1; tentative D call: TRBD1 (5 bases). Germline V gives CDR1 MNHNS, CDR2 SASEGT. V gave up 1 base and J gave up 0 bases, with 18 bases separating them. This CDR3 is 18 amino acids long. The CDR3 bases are TGTGCCAGCAGTGAAGGGGGGTGGGTCTCCAGATTGAACACTGAAGCTTTCTTT. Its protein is CASSEGGWVSRLNTEAFF.

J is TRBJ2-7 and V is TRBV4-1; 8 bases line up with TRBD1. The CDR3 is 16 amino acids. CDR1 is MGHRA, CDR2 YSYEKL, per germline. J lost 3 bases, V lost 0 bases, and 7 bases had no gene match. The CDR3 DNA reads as TGCGCCAGCAGCCAAGAAGGACAGGGAAAGGTCTACGAGCAGTACTTC. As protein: CASSQEGQGKVYEQYF.

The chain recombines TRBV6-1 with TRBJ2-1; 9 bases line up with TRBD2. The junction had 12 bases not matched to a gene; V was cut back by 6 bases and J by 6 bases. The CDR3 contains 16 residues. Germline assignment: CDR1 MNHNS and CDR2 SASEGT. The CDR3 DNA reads TGTGCCAGCAGAGAACCGGCGGGAGGGAGGAGCAATGAGCAGTTCTTC. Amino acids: CASREPAGGRSNEQFF.

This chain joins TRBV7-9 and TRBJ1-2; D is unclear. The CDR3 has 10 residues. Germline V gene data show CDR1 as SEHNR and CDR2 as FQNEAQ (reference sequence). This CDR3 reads CVLHEADYTF. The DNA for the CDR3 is TGTGTCCTCCATGAAGCTGACTACACCTTC.

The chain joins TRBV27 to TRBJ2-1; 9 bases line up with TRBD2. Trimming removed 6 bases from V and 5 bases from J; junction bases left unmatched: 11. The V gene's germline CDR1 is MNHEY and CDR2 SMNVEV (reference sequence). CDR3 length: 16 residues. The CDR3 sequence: CASREILAGYHNEQFF. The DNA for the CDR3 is TGTGCCAGCAGAGAGATACTAGCGGGTTATCACAATGAGCAGTTCTTC.

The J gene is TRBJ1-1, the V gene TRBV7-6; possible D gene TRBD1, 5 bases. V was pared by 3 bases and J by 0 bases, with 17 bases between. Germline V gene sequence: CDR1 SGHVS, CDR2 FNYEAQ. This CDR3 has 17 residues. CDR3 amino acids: CASSFYPRDSMNTEAFF. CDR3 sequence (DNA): TGTGCCAGCAGCTTTTACCCACGGGACTCGATGAACACTGAAGCTTTCTTT.

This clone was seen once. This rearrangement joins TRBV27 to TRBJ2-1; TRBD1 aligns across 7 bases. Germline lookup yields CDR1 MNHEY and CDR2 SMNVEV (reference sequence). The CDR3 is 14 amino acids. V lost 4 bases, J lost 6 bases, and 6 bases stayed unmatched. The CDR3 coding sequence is TGTGCCAGCAGTTCAACAGGGGACGTCAATGAGCAGTTCTTC. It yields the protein CASSSTGDVNEQFF.

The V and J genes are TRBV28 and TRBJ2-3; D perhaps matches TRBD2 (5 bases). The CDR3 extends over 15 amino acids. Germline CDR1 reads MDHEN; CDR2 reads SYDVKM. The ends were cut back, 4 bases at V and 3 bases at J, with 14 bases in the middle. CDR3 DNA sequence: TGTGCCAGCAGTTCCCCCAGGAGCGGAACAGATACGCAGTATTTT. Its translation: CASSSPRSGTDTQYF.

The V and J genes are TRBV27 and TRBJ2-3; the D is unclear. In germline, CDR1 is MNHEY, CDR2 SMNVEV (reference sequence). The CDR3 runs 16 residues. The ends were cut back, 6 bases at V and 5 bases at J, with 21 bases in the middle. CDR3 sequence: CASSPKLGVARDTQYF. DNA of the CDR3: TGTGCCAGCAGCCCGAAATTAGGAGTGGCTAGAGATACGCAGTATTTT.

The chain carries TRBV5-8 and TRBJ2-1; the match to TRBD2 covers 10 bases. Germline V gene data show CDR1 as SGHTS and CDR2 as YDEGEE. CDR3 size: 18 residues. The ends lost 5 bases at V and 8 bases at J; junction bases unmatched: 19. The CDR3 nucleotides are TGTGCCAGCAGAGTAGGGAGAACTAGCGGGAAACAAGTAGATGAGCAGTTCTTC. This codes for CASRVGRTSGKQVDEQFF. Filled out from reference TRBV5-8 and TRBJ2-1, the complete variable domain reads EAGVTQSPTHLIKTRGQQATLRCSPISGHTSVYWYQQALGLGLQFLLWYDEGEERNRGNFPPRFSGRQFPNYSSELNVNALELEDSALYLCASRVGRTSGKQVDEQFFGPGTRLTVL.

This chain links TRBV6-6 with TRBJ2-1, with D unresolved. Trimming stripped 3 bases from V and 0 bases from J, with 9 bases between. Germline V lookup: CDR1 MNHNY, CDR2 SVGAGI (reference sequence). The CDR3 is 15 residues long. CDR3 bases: TGTGCCAGCAGTTATGAGGCGGACTCCTACAATGAGCAGTTCTTC. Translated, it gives CASSYEADSYNEQFF.

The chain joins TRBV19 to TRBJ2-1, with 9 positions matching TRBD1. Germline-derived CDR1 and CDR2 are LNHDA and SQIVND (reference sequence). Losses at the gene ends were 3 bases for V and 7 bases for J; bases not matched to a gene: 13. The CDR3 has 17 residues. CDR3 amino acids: CASSILAGQGKMNEQFF. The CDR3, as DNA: TGTGCCAGTAGTATTCTGGCCGGACAGGGGAAAATGAATGAGCAGTTCTTC.

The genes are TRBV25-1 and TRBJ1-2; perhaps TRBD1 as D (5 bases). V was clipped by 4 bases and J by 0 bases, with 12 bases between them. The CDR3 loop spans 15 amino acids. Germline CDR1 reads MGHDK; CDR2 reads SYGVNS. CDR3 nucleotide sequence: TGTGCCAGCAGTGCGAACAGGTACTCTAACTATGGCTACACCTTC. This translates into CASSANRYSNYGYTF.

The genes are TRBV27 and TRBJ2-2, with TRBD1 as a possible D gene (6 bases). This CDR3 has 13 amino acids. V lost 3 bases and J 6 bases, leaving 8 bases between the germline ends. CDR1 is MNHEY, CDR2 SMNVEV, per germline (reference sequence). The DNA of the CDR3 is TGTGCCAGCAGTTTCCACAGGGCCGGGGAGCTGTTTTTT. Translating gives CASSFHRAGELFF.

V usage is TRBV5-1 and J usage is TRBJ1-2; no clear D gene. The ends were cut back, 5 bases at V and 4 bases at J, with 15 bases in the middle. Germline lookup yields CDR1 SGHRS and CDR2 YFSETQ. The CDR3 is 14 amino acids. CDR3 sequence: CASRVDRATYGYTF. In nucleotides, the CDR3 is TGCGCCAGCAGGGTGGACCGCGCTACCTATGGCTACACCTTC.

This chain's CDR3 is CASSDLGAGNTIYF. For the CDR3, the DNA is TGTGCCAGCAGCGATTTAGGGGCTGGAAACACCATATATTTT. This sequence joins TRBV6-6 and TRBJ1-3, with D possibly being TRBD1 (5 bases). The CDR3 spans 14 residues. V was pared by 6 bases and J by 2 bases, with 11 bases between. Germline V gives CDR1 MNHNY, CDR2 SVGAGI (reference sequence).

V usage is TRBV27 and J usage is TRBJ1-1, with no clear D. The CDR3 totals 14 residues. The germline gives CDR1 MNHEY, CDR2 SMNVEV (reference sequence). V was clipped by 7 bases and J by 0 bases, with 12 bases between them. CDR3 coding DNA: TGTGCCAGCAAAGAGCTAGACATGAACACTGAAGCTTTCTTT. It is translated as CASKELDMNTEAFF.

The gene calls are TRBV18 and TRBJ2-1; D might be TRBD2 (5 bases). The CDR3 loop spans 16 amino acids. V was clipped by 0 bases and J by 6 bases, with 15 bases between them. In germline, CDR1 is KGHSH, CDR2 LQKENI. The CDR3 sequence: CASSPPVVRGVNEQFF. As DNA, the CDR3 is TGTGCCAGCTCACCACCGGTCGTACGGGGAGTCAATGAGCAGTTCTTC.

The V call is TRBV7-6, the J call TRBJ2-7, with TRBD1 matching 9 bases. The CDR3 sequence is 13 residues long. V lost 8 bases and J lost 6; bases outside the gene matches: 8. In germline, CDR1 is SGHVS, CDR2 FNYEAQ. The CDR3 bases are TGTGCCAGCTCGGGGACAGGGCATTCCGAGCAGTACTTC. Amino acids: CASSGTGHSEQYF.

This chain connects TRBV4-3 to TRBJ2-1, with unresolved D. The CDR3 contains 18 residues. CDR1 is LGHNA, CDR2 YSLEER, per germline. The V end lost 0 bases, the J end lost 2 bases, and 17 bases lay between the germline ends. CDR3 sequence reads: CASSQDPLGSETYNEQFF. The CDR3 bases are TGCGCCAGCAGCCAAGATCCCCTTGGAAGCGAAACCTACAATGAGCAGTTCTTC.